A single TCR beta chain is shown here with its context. PCR involved 60 Vbeta and 13 Jbeta primers. Sequenced by immunoSEQ multiplex PCR; TCRdb stores in-frame clones only, minus some. This table holds fewer than 150,000 clones, around 80% found once. The junction had 7 bases not matched to a gene; V was cut back by 7 bases and J by 4 bases. Germline V gives CDR1 SQVTM, CDR2 ANQGSEA. The CDR3 extends over 13 amino acids. These data come from a study of cytomegalovirus exposure and HLA in healthy donors. The chain employs TRBV29-1 and TRBJ2-3; 8 bases match TRBD1. The sequenced sample was PBMCs. The TCR originated in a man between 35 and 55 years old in good health and CMV-seropositive. The CDR3 loop reads CSASDRVADTQYF. The CDR3 DNA is TGCAGCGCTTCGGACAGGGTTGCAGATACGCAGTATTTT.